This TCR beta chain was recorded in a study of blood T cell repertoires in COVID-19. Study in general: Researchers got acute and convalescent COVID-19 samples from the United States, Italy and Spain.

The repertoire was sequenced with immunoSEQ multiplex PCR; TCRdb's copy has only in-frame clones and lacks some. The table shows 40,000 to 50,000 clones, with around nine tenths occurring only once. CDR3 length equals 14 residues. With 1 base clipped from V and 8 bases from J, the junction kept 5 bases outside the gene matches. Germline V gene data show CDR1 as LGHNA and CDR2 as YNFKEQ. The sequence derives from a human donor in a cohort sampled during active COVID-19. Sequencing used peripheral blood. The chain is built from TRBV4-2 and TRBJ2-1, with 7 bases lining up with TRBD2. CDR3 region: CASSQGTRIYEQFF. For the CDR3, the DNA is TGTGCCAGCAGCCAAGGGACTAGAATCTATGAGCAGTTCTTC.